This TCR beta chain was observed in a study of vaccination effects on CD4 cells after COVID-19. The study, taken as a whole, reports: Marked contraction was observed in infection-induced and vaccine-induced clones late after vaccination. The study dataset contains few convalescent patients and includes no early post-infection timepoints.

This table comes from immunoSEQ multiplex PCR, and its TCRdb copy is limited to in-frame clones, with some not included. Seen here are some 68,000 clones, 80% observed once, and the top ten hold 10% to 15%. CD4+ T cells specific for antigen were expanded with viral peptide pools by the ViraFEST assay before sequencing. CD4+ T cells were isolated after less than 13 days of culture. Nobody among the vaccine recipients had prior SARS-CoV-2 infection (nucleocapsid antibodies were negative). A remark on this clone: The antigen is undetermined.

This receptor was obtained from a human donor who received a COVID-19 vaccine. The source was CD4+ T cells from PBMCs cultured with SARS-CoV-2 spike peptides, collected before COVID-19 vaccination.

CDR3: CASSLNNGFQETQYF. CDR3 nucleotides: TGTGCCAGCAGCTTGAACAACGGTTTCCAAGAGACCCAGTACTTC. The V call is TRBV5-4, the J call TRBJ2-5; D call uncertain. The CDR3 is made up of 15 amino acids. Germline V CDR1 and CDR2: SGHNT, YYREEE (reference sequence). V shed 1 base and J shed 1 base, with 11 bases lying between them.